This T cell receptor (beta chain) was identified during a study of cytomegalovirus exposure and HLA in healthy donors. Study-level findings and limits: Sequences of the TCR beta chain were said to predict the HLA-A and HLA-B alleles of most subjects accurately. Under in vitro conditions, a few CMV-associated chains were confirmed as specific for CMV antigens. Data from an earlier analysis indicated that most TCR beta V segments were productive either about 90% or about 30% of the time.

In its sample, this clone was seen once. Its antigen is currently unknown. The germline V gene encodes CDR1 SGDLS and CDR2 YYNGEE. The CDR3 runs 16 residues. V dropped 2 bases and J dropped 1 base, with 15 bases sitting between them. Use of 60 Vbeta and 13 Jbeta primers characterized the PCR. How the authors handled the data: Around 9.9 million shared chains were among the approximately 87 million unique TCR beta chains that a later analysis counted. Produced via immunoSEQ multiplex PCR; TCRdb's table is partial and in-frame only. The D gene and trimming were derived from the DNA, and the V and J assignments and clone size from that table. The sample contains fewer than 60,000 clones, approximately 70% of which appear only once.

Sequencing was carried out using PBMCs. The rearrangement joins TRBV9 to TRBJ2-5; D is possibly TRBD2 (6 bases). The TCR originated in a woman between 45 and 65 years old in good health and CMV-seropositive. CDR3 region: CASSVSPVGGQETQYF. Here the CDR3 DNA reads TGTGCCAGCAGCGTTTCCCCTGTGGGGGGCCAAGAGACCCAGTACTTC.